The present entry profiles one TCR beta chain with its context. Its target is unknown. This entry belongs to a study of graft-versus-host responses after intestinal transplantation. Across the study: Recipients obtained multivisceral, liver-intestinal, or isolated intestinal transplants. All recipients were given anti-thymocyte globulin induction, and tacrolimus and steroids were then administered for about three years. General study results and limits: Investigators detected GvH clones in recipient marrow, with some emerging earlier in ileum or blood. Among circulating GvH clones, peak levels were associated with early post-transplant declines in HvG clones.

Only in-frame clones appear in the TCRdb table, and some are missing; sequencing was by immunoSEQ multiplex PCR. The data show more than 90,000 clones, with 85% to 95% seen just once and roughly 0.49% held by the top ten. CDR3 length: 14 residues. The V and J ends lost 5 bases and 6 bases, in that order; junction bases with no gene match: 8. Per germline, CDR1 MDHEN and CDR2 SYDVKM. Here the sequenced sample was unstimulated CD8+ T cells sorted from spleen or lymph node cells, taken before intestinal transplant. V is TRBV28 and J is TRBJ2-7; 9 positions agree with TRBD1. This TCR was recovered from a human donor who received an intestinal transplant. The CDR3 DNA reads as TGTGCCAGCAGTGCACAGGGGGCGCTGGCCGAGCAGTACTTC. Protein product: CASSAQGALAEQYF.